This is a list of T cell receptor beta chains from one sample in a study of blood T cell repertoires in COVID-19. The method was immunoSEQ multiplex PCR; TCRdb's version includes in-frame clones alone and lacks a portion of them. The sample records 120,000 or so clones, over 55% being singletons. Material: peripheral blood. Receptor source: a woman between 70 and 85 years old with acute or convalescent COVID-19. CDR3s include the opening cysteine and the closing phenylalanine or tryptophan. D genes are given only for firm matches. Only part of the rows carry a size: once, few, many, or a class if the clone is expanded.

J	V	size	D	DNA	CDR3
TRBJ1-1	TRBV14	NA	TRBD1	TGTGCCAGCAGCCCCCGGGACAGGCCTAACACTGAAGCTTTCTTT	CASSPRDRPNTEAFF
TRBJ2-1	TRBV28	NA	TRBD2	TGTGCCAGCAGCGAGACTAGCGGGAGAGGTAATGAGCAGTTCTTC	CASSETSGRGNEQFF
TRBJ2-7	TRBV11-2	many	NA	TGTGCCAGCAGCTTGCTCACGGGTGGAGGCGGCTACGAGCAGTACTTC	CASSLLTGGGGYEQYF
TRBJ2-1	TRBV9	NA	NA	TGTGCCAGCAGCGTAGGGGGGAGGAGAGGCAATGAGCAGTTCTTC	CASSVGGRRGNEQFF
TRBJ2-1	TRBV4-1	NA	NA	TGCGCCAGCAGCCAAGGCGGGGTCGGGGGTAGTGAGCAGTTCTTC	CASSQGGVGGSEQFF
TRBJ2-5	TRBV12-5	NA	TRBD2	TGTGCTAGTGGTCCAGCGGGGCCAGCTCGGGGATTAGAGACCCAGTACTTC	CASGPAGPARGLETQYF
TRBJ2-3	TRBV6-5	NA	NA	TGTGCCAGCAGTTACGGGCCCGGCGAGAAGACAGATACGCAGTATTTT	CASSYGPGEKTDTQYF
TRBJ1-2	TRBV6-5	few	TRBD1	TGTGCCAGCAGTTACGGGACAGGAGAAGTCTATGGCTACACCTTC	CASSYGTGEVYGYTF
TRBJ2-7	TRBV28	few	NA	TGTGCCAGCAGTTTTCTGAGCGAGCAGTACTTC	CASSFLSEQYF
TRBJ1-2	TRBV27	many	NA	TGTGCCAGCAGTTCGGGGATGTGGCATGGCTACACCTTC	CASSSGMWHGYTF
TRBJ2-1	TRBV9	NA	TRBD2	TGTGCCAGCAGCGTAGAGGCTAGCGGGGGGGCCAGTGAGCAGTTCTTC	CASSVEASGGASEQFF
TRBJ1-4	TRBV6-5	NA	NA	TGTGCCAGCAGTTACCACGGAAAACTGTTTTTT	CASSYHGKLFF
TRBJ2-7	TRBV7-9	many	NA	TGTGCCAGCAGCCAGGACAAGTACGAGCAGTACTTC	CASSQDKYEQYF
TRBJ2-2	TRBV11-2	few	NA	TGTGCCAGCAGCTTACGGGGGACTTTAGGGCAGACGAACACCGGGGAGCTGTTTTTT	CASSLRGTLGQTNTGELFF
TRBJ2-5	TRBV5-8	NA	TRBD2	TGTGCCAGCAGCCGCTGGGGGGGGACCCAGTACTTC	CASSRWGGTQYF
TRBJ1-5	TRBV11-2	NA	TRBD1	TGTGCCAGCAGCCAATACAGGGGAAAGGATCAGCCCCAGCATTTT	CASSQYRGKDQPQHF
TRBJ1-4	TRBV7-9	NA	TRBD1	TGTGCCAGCAGCGCGGACAGGACGAATGAAAAACTGTTTTTT	CASSADRTNEKLFF
TRBJ2-7	TRBV28	few	NA	TGTGCCAGCAGCCGTCCGAGAAGTATCGTCGCCGGGCAGTACTTC	CASSRPRSIVAGQYF
TRBJ2-1	TRBV10-2	NA	TRBD2	TGCGCCAGCAGTGAGGGTATGGGAAGCGGGATTTCCAATGAGCAGTTCTTC	CASSEGMGSGISNEQFF
TRBJ2-5	TRBV2	NA	TRBD2	TGTGCCAGCAGTGAAGGGACTAGCGGGAGGCGGCGAGAGACCCAGTACTTC	CASSEGTSGRRRETQYF
TRBJ1-5	TRBV10-3	NA	TRBD1	TGTGCCGTCGGGACAGGGGATTATAGCAATCAGCCCCAGCATTTT	CAVGTGDYSNQPQHF
TRBJ1-1	TRBV27	NA	NA	TGTGCCAGCAGGCCCTCTGGGGAGACTGAAGCTTTCTTT	CASRPSGETEAFF
TRBJ2-1	TRBV4-2	NA	NA	TGTGCCAGCAGCCAGACAGCGTCCTACAATGAGCAGTTCTTC	CASSQTASYNEQFF
TRBJ2-7	TRBV6-1	once	NA	TGTGCCAGCAGTGACCCGGGCTACGAGCAGTACTTC	CASSDPGYEQYF
TRBJ2-2	TRBV18	NA	TRBD2	TGTGCCAGCTACCCCCTAGCGGGGAACACCGGGGAGCTGTTTTTT	CASYPLAGNTGELFF
TRBJ2-3	TRBV4-2	many	TRBD2	TGTGCCAGCAGCCAAACCGGGACTAGCGGAACAGATACGCAGTATTTT	CASSQTGTSGTDTQYF
TRBJ2-7	TRBV5-1	NA	NA	TGCGCCAGCAGCTTGGGTGATACAGGGAGAGCAGAGTACTTC	CASSLGDTGRAEYF
TRBJ2-1	TRBV18	NA	TRBD2	TGTGCCAGCTCACCGGGAGGGAGGGACAATGAGCAGTTCTTC	CASSPGGRDNEQFF
TRBJ2-7	TRBV28	NA	NA	TGTGCCAGCGATTCGACGGAGACCTACGAGCAGTACTTC	CASDSTETYEQYF
TRBJ2-5	TRBV10-3	NA	TRBD2	TGTGCCATCAGGCAAGGACTAGCGGGAGGGTCGGGGACCCAGTACTTC	CAIRQGLAGGSGTQYF
TRBJ1-2	TRBV7-2	few	NA	TGTGCCAGCAGCTCTTACCGCACCCGGACAGATGGCTACACCTTC	CASSSYRTRTDGYTF
TRBJ2-5	TRBV19	NA	TRBD1	TGTGCCAGTAGTAAAGGACAGGGGGAGACCCAGTACTTC	CASSKGQGETQYF
TRBJ2-5	TRBV3-1/TRBV3-2	NA	NA	TGTGCCAGCAGCCGGGTCTTAGCCCAAGAGACCCAGTACTTC	CASSRVLAQETQYF
TRBJ2-1	TRBV18	NA	NA	TGTGCCAGCTGGATCCCCGGGGGCAATGAGCAGTTCTTC	CASWIPGGNEQFF
TRBJ2-5	TRBV7-2	NA	NA	TGTGCCAGCAGCCCTGTGGCAGGGATGGAGACCCAGTACTTC	CASSPVAGMETQYF
TRBJ2-7	TRBV9	once	NA	TGTGCCAGCAGCGTAGGAAGCTTAACCTACGAGCAGTACTTC	CASSVGSLTYEQYF
TRBJ2-1	TRBV5-1	NA	TRBD2	TGCGCCAGCAGCTTGGAAACTAGCGGGAGGGCCTTCTACAATGAGCAGTTCTTC	CASSLETSGRAFYNEQFF
TRBJ2-7	TRBV10-3	NA	TRBD1	TGTGCCATCGGGGGACAGGGGCCATCAGAGAGAAAGTACTTC	CAIGGQGPSERKYF
TRBJ1-2	TRBV28	NA	NA	TGTGCCAGCAGTCCAGGACAGCCACACTATGGCTACACCTTC	CASSPGQPHYGYTF
TRBJ1-1	TRBV3-1/TRBV3-2	NA	NA	TGTGCCAGCAGCCAACAGGGGAACACTGAAGCTTTCTTT	CASSQQGNTEAFF
TRBJ1-1	TRBV9	NA	NA	TGTGCCAGCAGCTCGTCCCACTCGGGGAGGCCTGAAGCTTTCTTT	CASSSSHSGRPEAFF
TRBJ2-1	TRBV29-1	NA	TRBD2	TGCAGCGAGGGGACTAGCGGACTACTAAATGAGCAGTTCTTC	CSEGTSGLLNEQFF
TRBJ2-3	TRBV12-3/TRBV12-4	NA	NA	TGTGCCAGCACCCCCTTTACAGATACGCAGTATTTT	CASTPFTDTQYF
TRBJ1-1	TRBV6-5	NA	NA	TGTGCCAGCAGTCTCCCGGGACTTATGAACACTGAAGCTTTCTTT	CASSLPGLMNTEAFF
TRBJ1-2	TRBV7-2	NA	TRBD1	TGTGCCAGCAGCATCGGACAGGGAAGGGGCTACACCTTC	CASSIGQGRGYTF
TRBJ2-7	TRBV28	NA	TRBD2	TGTGCCAGCAGCCCTACGGGAGGGGGTAGCTACGAGCAGTACTTC	CASSPTGGGSYEQYF
TRBJ2-7	TRBV28	NA	NA	TGTGCCAGCAGTCTCCCAGGGGTTAACGAGCAGTACTTC	CASSLPGVNEQYF
TRBJ2-7	TRBV4-1	NA	TRBD2	TGCGCCAGCAGCCCCCTGTTCACTAGCGGGACCTCCGAGCAGTACTTC	CASSPLFTSGTSEQYF
TRBJ2-5	TRBV20-1	once	NA	TGCAGTGCTAGTTTTAGTAAAAACCAAGAGACCCAGTACTTC	CSASFSKNQETQYF
TRBJ2-7	TRBV10-3	NA	NA	TGTGCCATCAGTGAGGCCACTCTATCCTACGAGCAGTACTTC	CAISEATLSYEQYF
TRBJ1-1	TRBV4-2	NA	NA	TGTGCCAGCAGCCAAGAGATGGGCTGGGTGAACACTGAAGCTTTCTTT	CASSQEMGWVNTEAFF
TRBJ1-1	TRBV5-1	NA	NA	TGCGCCAGCAGCTTGGACGGGCGAAGAACAGGTGAAGCTTTCTTT	CASSLDGRRTGEAFF
TRBJ2-7	TRBV27	NA	TRBD2	TGTGCCAGCAGTTTCCTAGCGGGAGGGCTCTCCCACGAGCAGTACTTC	CASSFLAGGLSHEQYF
TRBJ2-7	TRBV7-6	NA	TRBD2	TGTGCCAGCAGCACCTCTATAGGACTAGCGAGTACCTACGAGCAGTACTTC	CASSTSIGLASTYEQYF
TRBJ2-1	TRBV10-3	NA	TRBD2	TGTGCCATCAGTTCCACAGGGGGACTAGCGGGAGACAATGAGCAGTTCTTC	CAISSTGGLAGDNEQFF
TRBJ2-7	TRBV5-8	once	TRBD1	TGTGCCAGCAGCTCCTTCGGGACAGGGACCTACGAGCAGTACTTC	CASSSFGTGTYEQYF
TRBJ1-4	TRBV6-5	NA	TRBD1	TGTGCCAGCAGCGTGGACAGGGGGAATAATGAAAAACTGTTTTTT	CASSVDRGNNEKLFF
TRBJ1-2	TRBV4-3	NA	NA	TGCGCCAGCAGCCAAGATCCAGGCAGGGAAAATGGCTACACCTTC	CASSQDPGRENGYTF